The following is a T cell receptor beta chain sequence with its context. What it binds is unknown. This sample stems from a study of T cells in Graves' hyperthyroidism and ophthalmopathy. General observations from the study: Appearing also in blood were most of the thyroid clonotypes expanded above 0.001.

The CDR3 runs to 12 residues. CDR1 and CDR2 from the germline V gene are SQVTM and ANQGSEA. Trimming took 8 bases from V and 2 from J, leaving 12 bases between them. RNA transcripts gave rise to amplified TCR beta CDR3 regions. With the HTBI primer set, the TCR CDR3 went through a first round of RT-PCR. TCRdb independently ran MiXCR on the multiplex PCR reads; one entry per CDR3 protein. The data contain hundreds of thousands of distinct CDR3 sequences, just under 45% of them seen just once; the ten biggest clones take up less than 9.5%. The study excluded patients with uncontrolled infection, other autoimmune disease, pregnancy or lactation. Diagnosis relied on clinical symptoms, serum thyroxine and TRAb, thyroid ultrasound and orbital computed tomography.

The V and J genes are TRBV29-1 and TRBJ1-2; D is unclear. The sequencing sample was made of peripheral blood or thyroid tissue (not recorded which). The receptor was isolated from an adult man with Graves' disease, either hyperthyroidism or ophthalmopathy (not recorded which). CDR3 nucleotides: TGCAGCTCGATCCGGGCCAACTATGGCTACACCTTC. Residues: CSSIRANYGYTF.